This TCR beta chain was obtained from a study of identical twins (dated by TCRdb to the mid-2010s). As for the study more broadly: To test whether fetal clonotypes persist, this study deep-sequenced TCR alpha and beta repertoires from monozygotic twins, from unrelated adults of various ages, and from cord blood. To rule out contamination, the twin experiments were replicated at different times with different library preparation protocols.

Every donor in the study was a healthy Caucasian. Three pairs of female monozygotic twins, all aged 18 to 29 years, were included in the twin cohort. Positive isolation kits from Invitrogen were used to isolate CD4+ and CD8+ T cell populations. The trim is 5 bases for V and 1 base for J, with a gap of 11 bases between the germline ends. The CDR3 runs 13 amino acids, cysteine and phenylalanine included. Just the 39-base CDR3 DNA is kept, in frame starting at base 1. Via the germline V gene (reference sequence), CDR1 is DFQATT and CDR2 SNEGSKA. The protocol used for the library was 5' RACE. Data came from an Illumina HiSeq 2000. Template switching introduced a universal primer binding site; the final cDNA contained a unique molecular identifier, enabling accurate counting of TCR cDNA molecules. Specific primers in the conserved constant-segment region were used to synthesize first-strand cDNA for TCR alpha and beta chains. To control for contamination, each cDNA library was double barcoded with a SMART-Mk sample barcode plus Illumina barcodes. TruSeq adapter sequences, together with Illumina sample barcodes, were added in two successive PCR steps. The Illumina HiSeq platform was used with custom primers to sequence TCR alpha and beta cDNA libraries. Regarding the original processing steps: MiGEC was used to process raw reads and extract unique molecular identifiers, and MiXCR was used to find CDR3 positions. Recombination models were inferred per individual with the repgenHMM and IGoR tools using an EM algorithm. Shared clonotypes were analyzed with the tcR package in R, and sharing was normalized by the product of cloneset sizes. To study raw recombination free of thymic and clonal selection effects, out-of-frame nonproductive sequences were analyzed. The public reads were run again by TCRdb, first through fastp at Q25 and then through MiXCR, and only productive beta chains were kept. A single entry per CDR3 protein holds the most common genes and DNA from its merged rows. These V and J calls originate from TCRdb's pipeline instead of the authors' own analysis. This sample holds 470,000 or so distinct CDR3 sequences; roughly 26% were observed only once. The top ten hold about 2.9% of the sample.

This clonotype was picked up a small number of times. Its cognate antigen has yet to be identified. It has no much larger one-base neighbor in the sample; base qualities were not kept. On the study overall, not on this receptor specifically: Zero-insertion analyses could be partly confounded by invariant T cells such as MAIT and iNKT, though diverse VJ usage argued against such confounding for most clonotypes. Compared with coincidental sharing between unrelated individuals, out-of-frame TCR alpha sequences shared between twins had an excess of sequences with low generation probability. Recombination models systematically underestimated out-of-frame TCR alpha sharing in monozygotic twins but agreed with sharing between unrelated individuals. Excess twin sharing in beta out-of-frame sequences was weaker because fewer shared sequences lowered the signal-to-noise ratio. Because the same donors could not be followed over many years, the conclusions relied on cross-sectional statistical analysis. Abundant cord blood beta clonotypes had fewer insertions, young adult naive repertoires showed a similar but weaker trend, and memory repertoires showed no such trend.

The same sample was also studied in work on T cells expressing NK-cell markers. As that second paper reports: Fewer than ten donors provided sorted CD3+CD56+NKG2C+, CD3+CD56+NKG2C- and CD3+CD56-NKG2C+ T-cell subsets, whose TCR beta-chain repertoires were profiled. Among the eight sequenced donors, only one was HCMV-seronegative, while the other seven were HCMV-seropositive. In several experiments an anti-gammadeltaTCR antibody was added to restrict sorting to alphabetaTCR-expressing T cells. In over five donors, the dominant CD3+CD56+NKG2C+ clonotypes were among the top 10 CD8+ clonotypes and accounted for about 1.0-7.5% of CD8+ T cells. Those dominant clonotypes were again the most abundant among CD3+CD56-NKG2C+ cells in a few donors, at roughly 25-60.1%. Whether the expanded NKG2C-expressing T cell clones were specific for HCMV antigens remained unclear. The study sequenced eight donors, all healthy volunteers chosen at random: three men and five women. HCMV serostatus was determined by detecting HCMV-specific IgG in serum with a commercial ELISA kit. MIGEC handled demultiplexing of the reads and grouping by UMI, while MiTCR was used to assemble and quantify clonotypes. To remove erroneous sequences, TCR cDNA sequences were retained only when supported by two or more reads. Downstream repertoire analysis used the tcR package, and clonotypes were matched across fractions by CDR3 nucleotide sequence plus V segment. Antigen specificity was annotated against VDJdb with VDJmatch, allowing one amino acid substitution in CDR3.

Sequencing was performed on CD4+ T cells sorted from blood. This clonotype originated in a woman younger than 30 in good health. Recombination connected TRBV20-1 to TRBJ1-1, with the identity of the D gene unclear. The DNA is as follows: TGCAGTGCTGATGGGATGACGAACACTGAAGCTTTCTTT. Its translation is CSADGMTNTEAFF.